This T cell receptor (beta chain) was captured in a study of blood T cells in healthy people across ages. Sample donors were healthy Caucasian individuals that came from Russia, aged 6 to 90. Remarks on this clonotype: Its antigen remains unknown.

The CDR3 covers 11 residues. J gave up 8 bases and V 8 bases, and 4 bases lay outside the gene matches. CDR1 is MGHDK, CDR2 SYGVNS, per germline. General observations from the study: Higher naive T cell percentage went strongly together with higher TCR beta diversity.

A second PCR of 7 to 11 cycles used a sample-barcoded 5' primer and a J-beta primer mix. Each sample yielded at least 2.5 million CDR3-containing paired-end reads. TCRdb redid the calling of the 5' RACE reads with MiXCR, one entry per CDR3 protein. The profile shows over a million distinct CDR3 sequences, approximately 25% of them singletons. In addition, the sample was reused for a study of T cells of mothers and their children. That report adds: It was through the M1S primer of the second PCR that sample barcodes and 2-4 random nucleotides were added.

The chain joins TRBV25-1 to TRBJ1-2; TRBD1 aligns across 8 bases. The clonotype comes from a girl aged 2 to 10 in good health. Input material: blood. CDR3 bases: TGTGCCAGCGGACAGGGAGGGGGCTACACCTTC. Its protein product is CASGQGGGYTF.